The 9 T cell receptor beta chains reported below all come from one sample, sequenced in a study of T cells in Graves' hyperthyroidism and ophthalmopathy. Amplified TCR beta CDR3 regions came from RNA transcripts. The HTBI set primed first-round TCR CDR3 RT-PCR. TCRdb reprocessed the multiplex PCR reads with MiXCR, giving one entry per CDR3 protein. The sample has some 50,000 distinct CDR3 sequences; approximately 53% are singletons. Sequencing input: peripheral blood or thyroid tissue (not recorded which). Receptors were obtained from a man aged 18 to 29 with Graves' hyperthyroidism.

V usage is TRBV10-3 and J usage is TRBJ1-2; TRBD1 matches 9 bases. The ends lost 2 bases at V and 6 bases at J; junction bases unmatched: 7. The V gene's germline CDR1 is ENHRY and CDR2 SYGVKD. The CDR3 is 15 residues long. The CDR3 DNA is TGTGCCATCAGTGAGGCCGGGACAGGGACTGATGGCTACACCTTC. Amino acids: CAISEAGTGTDGYTF.

This clonotype showed up many times. The V call is TRBV4-1, the J call TRBJ1-1, with D maybe TRBD1 (5 bases). The CDR3 has 15 amino acids. Trimming shortened V by 2 bases and J by 4 bases, and 14 bases separated the two germline ends. Germline assignment: CDR1 MGHRA and CDR2 YSYEKL. The CDR3 coding sequence is TGCGCCAGCAGCCAAAGGGAAGGGGACTCCACTGAAGCTTTCTTT. Encoded protein: CASSQREGDSTEAFF.

In its sample, this clonotype ranks as medium-sized. The chain has TRBV20-1 and TRBJ1-5; 10 bases are shared with TRBD1. The CDR3 extends over 15 amino acids. Germline lookup yields CDR1 DFQATT and CDR2 SNEGSKA (reference sequence). Unmatched junction bases numbered 5, after V lost 6 bases and J lost 0 bases. The CDR3 loop is CSAGTGESSNQPQHF. The CDR3 region has the DNA TGCAGTGCCGGGACAGGGGAAAGTAGCAATCAGCCCCAGCATTTT.

The V gene is TRBV30, the J gene TRBJ1-2; D is uncertain. This CDR3 contains 11 residues. V lost 0 bases to trimming and J lost 7 bases, with 6 bases between them. Germline CDR1 and CDR2: GTSNPN and SVGIG (reference sequence). This CDR3 is CAWSVGGGYTF. CDR3 in DNA: TGTGCCTGGAGTGTTGGTGGTGGCTACACCTTC.

This clonotype was seen a few times. The chain employs TRBV7-4 and TRBJ1-1, with TRBD1 identical over 7 bases. The V gene end was trimmed by 1 base and the J gene end by 1 base; junction bases not matched to a gene: 9. Germline assignment: CDR1 SGHVT and CDR2 SQSDAQ. The CDR3 totals 17 residues. The DNA of the CDR3 is TGTGCCAGCAGCTTAGTGGCAGGGGGAACCGCGAACACTGAAGCTTTCTTT. It codes for CASSLVAGGTANTEAFF. The variable domain in full, completed from reference TRBV7-4 and TRBJ1-1, reads GAGVSQSPRYKVAKRGRDVALRCDSISGHVTLYWYRQTLGQGSEVLTYSQSDAQRDKSGRPSGRFSAERPERSVSTLKIQRTEQGDSAVYLCASSLVAGGTANTEAFFGQGTRLTVV.

At least ten counts were recorded for this clonotype. J is TRBJ2-3 and V is TRBV7-9; 7 bases agree with TRBD2. The trim removed 4 bases at V and 0 bases at J, leaving 13 bases unmatched. CDR3 length equals 18 residues. Looked up from germline, CDR1 is SEHNR and CDR2 is FQNEAQ (reference sequence). CDR3 nucleotides: TGTGCCAGCAGCTCACCAACCTCACTAGCGCCGAGCACAGATACGCAGTATTTT. It specifies CASSSPTSLAPSTDTQYF.

This clonotype was seen ten or more times. The CDR3 loop reads CASSLGGGSPYEQYF. The CDR3 region has the DNA TGTGCCAGCAGCTTAGGGGGGGGGTCCCCCTACGAGCAGTACTTC. The chain employs TRBV11-2 and TRBJ2-7; 7 positions agree with TRBD2. V trimming: 1 base; J trimming: 2 bases; junction bases outside the gene matches: 5. Looked up from germline, CDR1 is SGHAT and CDR2 is FQNNGV. The CDR3 is 15 amino acids.

This clonotype was observed a few times. V and J are TRBV12-5 and TRBJ2-3; D remains unclear. V was clipped by 4 bases and J by 0 bases, with 11 bases between them. The CDR3 contains 15 residues. Germline loops: CDR1 LGHNT, CDR2 FRNRAP. The CDR3 sequence is CASGSAGASTDTQYF. The DNA of the CDR3 is TGTGCTAGTGGTTCAGCCGGAGCTAGCACAGATACGCAGTATTTT. Using reference TRBV12-5 and TRBJ2-3 for the parts outside the CDR3, the full variable domain is DARVTQTPRHKVTEMGQEVTMRCQPILGHNTVFWYRQTMMQGLELLAYFRNRAPLDDSGMPKDRFSAEMPDATLATLKIQPSEPRDSAVYFCASGSAGASTDTQYFGPGTRLTVL.

V and J are TRBV7-3 and TRBJ2-6; D possibly matches TRBD1 or TRBD2 (6 bases each). CDR3 length: 18 amino acids. V was pared by 6 bases and J by 0 bases, with 18 bases between. Germline lookup yields CDR1 SGHTA and CDR2 FQGTGA. The CDR3 region has the DNA TGTGCCAGCAGTTTATCGTCGGGGGCCTTCTCTGGGGCCAACGTCCTGACTTTC. This translates into CASSLSSGAFSGANVLTF.